The entry that follows covers one T cell receptor (beta chain) sequence. The antigen it recognizes is unknown. Per-base quality was not reported, and no clone a single base away is much larger than it. The library was made by the immunoSEQ multiplex PCR assay. For most patients, genomic DNA was subjected to high-throughput TCR-beta CDR3 sequencing by Adaptive Biotechnologies. In the source study's methods: Adaptive's ImmunoSEQ software supplied the TCR sequencing data for roughly 17 patients, while MiXCR and VDJtools were used to process a few other patients. CDR3 nucleotide sequences shared between donor and recipient were removed because their origin could not be assigned. To be classed as alloreactive, a clone needed at least 2-fold expansion over unstimulated cells and a minimum CFSE-low frequency of 0.002% (template counts) or 0.001% (read counts). Clones were considered mappable if detected in sequenced pre-transplant spleen, lymph node, or MLR CFSE-low populations of the donor or recipient. Cumulative frequency of alloreactive clones was calculated as a percentage of all sequences weighted by copy number. TCRdb retrieved this table from immuneACCESS and kept in-frame rearrangements only. Not all clones are present; in checked studies, unresolved V genes account for under half, and no reason is known for the remainder. V and J calls plus clone size are reproduced from that table; the DNA served to infer D and trimming. For this sample the table gives under 30,000 clones, of which about 92% were detected only once. Clones ranked in the top ten supply 0.53% of the sample.

This entry is derived from a study of graft-versus-host responses after intestinal transplantation (dated by TCRdb to about 2021). Looking at the study overall: Recipients received multivisceral, liver-intestinal, or isolated intestinal transplants. Every recipient was given anti-thymocyte globulin induction, followed by 3 to 4 years of maintenance tacrolimus and steroids. Graft-versus-host and host-versus-graft alloreactive T cell clones were tracked in the graft, circulation and bone marrow after intestinal transplantation using bulk TCR-beta CDR3 sequencing. Alloreactive clones were identified by sequencing pre-transplant mixed lymphocyte reaction products and comparing them with unstimulated pre-transplant donor and recipient T cells. The cohort enrolled about two dozen intestinal transplant recipients including one retransplant, and 3 patients lacking pretransplant specimens were excluded. Donor T cell macrochimerism was defined as a peak of at least 4% donor T cells among recipient peripheral blood mononuclear cells. Samples from a few later patients were sequenced in-house on an Illumina MiSeq with MiXCR processing rather than by the commercial service.

What the research found in general, with its limitations: GvH clones were detected in recipient bone marrow, and some appeared earlier in ileal mucosa or blood, consistent with an intestinal mucosal origin. Early after transplant, peak levels of circulating GvH clones were found to be associated with declines in HvG clones. In the allografts of patients with donor T cell macrochimerism, GvH to HvG T cell clonal ratios were high. Conclusions were limited by the relatively low number and heterogeneity of intestinal transplant patients.

Blood samples were collected up to 4 times in the first month after transplant and then at least monthly when available. The sample was PBMCs, taken 18 days after transplant. The TCR was taken from a human patient who received an intestinal transplant, so some T cells may come from the graft donor.

The CDR3 region has the sequence CASSLSAVGEQYF. The nucleotide sequence reads as follows: TGTGCCAGCAGTTTATCGGCAGTTGGCGAGCAGTACTTC. The chain was built from TRBV27 and TRBJ2-7, with the D gene call left open. V and J are truncated by 0 bases and 6 bases respectively, leaving an intervening sequence of 9 bases. The CDR3 starts with the cysteine, ends with the phenylalanine, and has 13 residues. Just the 39-base CDR3 DNA is kept, in frame starting at base 1. The germline V gene encodes CDR1 MNHEY and CDR2 SMNVEV (reference sequence).